The 31 T cell receptor beta chains given below trace back to one sample, sequenced in a study of T cells in Graves' hyperthyroidism and ophthalmopathy. Regions amplified from RNA transcripts were the TCR beta CDR3 regions. When the TCR CDR3 underwent first-round RT-PCR, the HTBI primer set was used. From the multiplex PCR reads, TCRdb called clonotypes with MiXCR, one entry per CDR3 protein. Here the sample spans around 520,000 distinct CDR3 sequences, approximately 14% being singletons. The sequenced sample was blood. Receptor source: a woman between 18 and 29 years old with Graves' hyperthyroidism.

This clonotype was observed many times. The V call is TRBV19, the J call TRBJ1-2; TRBD1 might be the D (6 bases). This CDR3 spans 14 amino acids. Looked up from germline, CDR1 is LNHDA and CDR2 is SQIVND (reference sequence). Trimming removed 5 bases at V and 6 bases at J, with 16 bases between. CDR3 amino acids: CASSPTGSRDGYTF. DNA of the CDR3: TGTGCCAGTAGTCCGACAGGCTCAAGGGATGGCTACACCTTC. Complete variable domain (other parts from reference TRBV19 and TRBJ1-2): DGGITQSPKYLFRKEGQNVTLSCEQNLNHDAMYWYRQDPGQGLRLIYYSQIVNDFQKGDIAEGYSVSREKKESFPLTVTSAQKNPTAFYLCASSPTGSRDGYTFGSGTRLTVV.

The chain links TRBV20-1 to TRBJ1-2; a possible D gene is TRBD1 (5 bases). The CDR3 loop spans 13 amino acids. V lost 6 bases, J lost 5 bases, and 16 bases lay in between. CDR1 is DFQATT and CDR2 is SNEGSKA in the germline V gene (reference sequence). The CDR3 protein is CSAGTESLYGYTF. Here the CDR3 DNA reads TGCAGTGCCGGGACCGAATCGCTTTATGGCTACACCTTC.

This clonotype has at least ten counts. The J gene is TRBJ1-1, the V gene TRBV19, with TRBD1 as a possible D gene (6 bases). This CDR3 has 17 amino acids. Germline values: CDR1 LNHDA, CDR2 SQIVND (reference sequence). V lost 0 bases and J lost 0, with 14 bases in between. The CDR3 sequence: CASSIDPSRGLNTEAFF. CDR3 bases: TGTGCCAGTAGTATAGATCCCTCTAGGGGGTTGAACACTGAAGCTTTCTTT.

Ten or more counts support this clonotype. V usage is TRBV11-2 and J usage is TRBJ2-2; tentatively, D is TRBD2 (6 bases). CDR1 is SGHAT, CDR2 FQNNGV, per germline. This CDR3 spans 16 amino acids. V was pared by 0 bases and J by 4 bases, with 12 bases between. CDR3 protein: CASSLDSGVGTGELFF. CDR3 sequence (DNA): TGTGCCAGCAGCTTAGACTCGGGAGTTGGCACCGGGGAGCTGTTTTTT.

This clonotype was detected ten times or more. This sequence joins TRBV27 and TRBJ2-7, with D possibly being TRBD1 (5 bases). Germline V gene data show CDR1 as MNHEY and CDR2 as SMNVEV (reference sequence). The ends were cut back, 11 bases at V and 0 bases at J, with 17 bases in the middle. This CDR3 contains 14 residues. The CDR3 loop reads CASREAGSSYEQYV. The CDR3 bases are TGTGCCTCCAGGGAAGCAGGAAGCTCCTACGAGCAGTACGTC.

Ten or more counts support this clonotype. The chain joins TRBV7-8 to TRBJ2-3, with 8 bases matching TRBD2. Germline CDR1 is SGHVS and CDR2 is FQNEAQ. This CDR3 is 16 amino acids long. V lost 5 bases and J lost 0; bases outside the gene matches: 7. CDR3 loop: CASSALSGGSTDTQYF. DNA of the CDR3: TGTGCCAGCAGCGCCCTGAGCGGGGGTAGCACAGATACGCAGTATTTT.

Comment on this clonotype: A much larger clone is a single base away; this may be a read error. This chain links TRBV11-2 with TRBJ2-2, with 8 nucleotides matching TRBD1. Germline V lookup: CDR1 SGHAT, CDR2 FQNNGV. This CDR3 contains 16 residues. V gave up 8 bases and J gave up 6 bases; unmatched junction bases: 14. Here the CDR3 DNA reads TGTGCCAGCGGCCTACGGACAGGGAAGGAGGCCGGGGAGCTGTTTTTT. As protein: CASGLRTGKEAGELFF.

This clonotype has ten or more counts. The chain uses TRBV30 and TRBJ2-3; TRBD2 aligns across 9 bases. V lost 4 bases and J lost 2; bases outside the gene matches: 4. This CDR3 is 14 amino acids long. CDR1 is GTSNPN, CDR2 SVGIG, per germline (reference sequence). CDR3 region: CAWTSGALTDTQYF. CDR3 in DNA: TGTGCCTGGACTAGCGGGGCCCTCACAGATACGCAGTATTTT.

The V gene is TRBV2, the J gene TRBJ2-2, with a possible D match to TRBD2 (5 bases). With 4 bases removed from V and 2 bases from J, the gap between germline ends came to 11 bases. Germline V gene data show CDR1 as SNHLY and CDR2 as FYNNEI. The CDR3 is 15 residues long. CDR3 sequence (DNA): TGTGCCAGCAGTGGACCGGGATTAAACACCGGGGAGCTGTTTTTT. Translated: CASSGPGLNTGELFF.

This clonotype was observed many times. This rearrangement joins TRBV2 to TRBJ2-2; 12 positions agree with TRBD2. The CDR3 has 19 residues. After removal of 6 bases from V and 0 bases from J, the junction contained 11 bases not matched to a gene. Germline-derived CDR1 and CDR2 are SNHLY and FYNNEI. The CDR3, as DNA: TGTGCCAGCAGAGGACCCCCTAGCGGGAGGGTCCCGAACACCGGGGAGCTGTTTTTT. As protein: CASRGPPSGRVPNTGELFF. Full variable domain (missing parts from reference TRBV2 and TRBJ2-2): EPEVTQTPSHQVTQMGQEVILRCVPISNHLYFYWYRQILGQKVEFLVSFYNNEISEKSEIFDDQFSVERPDGSNFTLKIRSTKLEDSAMYFCASRGPPSGRVPNTGELFFGEGSRLTVL.

This clonotype was recorded many times. The chain uses TRBV5-6 and TRBJ1-1; 7 nucleotides match TRBD1. Germline loops: CDR1 SGHDT, CDR2 YYEEEE. The CDR3 contains 15 residues. The J segment lost 6 bases and the V segment lost 2 bases, leaving 10 bases of the junction unmatched. The CDR3 DNA reads as TGTGCCAGCAGCTTAATTCGGGCAGGGACAGCTGAAGCTTTCTTT. Protein sequence: CASSLIRAGTAEAFF.

Many counts were recorded for this clonotype. The rearrangement uses TRBV28 and TRBJ1-2; 10 bases are shared with TRBD1. This CDR3 region has 14 residues. The ends lost 2 bases at V and 4 bases at J; junction bases unmatched: 1. Germline-derived CDR1 and CDR2 are MDHEN and SYDVKM. The CDR3, as DNA: TGTGCCAGCAGTTTAGGACAGGGGGGCTATGGCTACACCTTC. Translating it yields CASSLGQGGYGYTF.

The chain employs TRBV20-1 and TRBJ2-1, with 11 bases fitting TRBD2. V gave up 5 bases and J gave up 3 bases; unmatched junction bases: 3. The CDR3 runs to 14 residues. CDR1 is DFQATT, CDR2 SNEGSKA, per germline (reference sequence). The CDR3 protein is CSALTSGNYNEQFF. The CDR3 nucleotides read TGCAGTGCTCTGACTAGCGGGAACTACAATGAGCAGTTCTTC.

This clonotype was counted ten times or more. V and J are TRBV27 and TRBJ1-1; 8 bases map to TRBD1. CDR3 length: 16 residues. Trimming at V came to 0 bases and at J to 4 bases, leaving 7 bases not matched to a gene. Germline-derived CDR1 and CDR2 are MNHEY and SMNVEV (reference sequence). CDR3 sequence: CASSLSRTGLSTEAFF. The DNA for the CDR3 is TGTGCCAGCAGTTTATCGAGGACAGGGCTTAGCACTGAAGCTTTCTTT.

The sample holds a few counts of this clonotype. V usage is TRBV4-1 and J usage is TRBJ1-6, with TRBD1 matching 10 bases. Germline CDR1 MGHRA, CDR2 YSYEKL. J gave up 6 bases and V 2 bases, and 10 bases lay outside the gene matches. This CDR3 spans 18 amino acids. CDR3 in DNA: TGCGCCAGCAGCCAATCAATCCTCTGGACAGGGGGTAATTCACCCCTCCACTTT. Residues: CASSQSILWTGGNSPLHF.

This clonotype was seen at least ten times. V and J are TRBV18 and TRBJ2-1, with 7 bases lining up with TRBD1. The germline CDR1 and CDR2 sequences are KGHSH and LQKENI. The length of the CDR3 is 17 residues. Germline trimming cut 6 bases from V and 6 bases from J; bases unmatched to any gene: 17. The CDR3 nucleotides read TGTGCCAGCTCCCCAATAAGCCGGGACAGTTTTGGCAATGAGCAGTTCTTC. Encoded protein: CASSPISRDSFGNEQFF.

The chain recombines TRBV7-9 with TRBJ1-4, with TRBD1 matching 8 bases. This CDR3 comprises 15 residues. V was pared by 2 bases and J by 5 bases, with 4 bases of the junction left unmatched. Germline loops: CDR1 SEHNR, CDR2 FQNEAQ (reference sequence). The DNA for the CDR3 is TGTGCCAGCAGCTTACAGACAGGGGCAAATGAAAAACTGTTTTTT. Its protein is CASSLQTGANEKLFF. Supplemented by reference TRBV7-9 and TRBJ1-4, the full variable domain reads DTGVSQNPRHKITKRGQNVTFRCDPISEHNRLYWYRQTLGQGPEFLTYFQNEAQLEKSRLLSDRFSAERPKGSFSTLEIQRTEQGDSAMYLCASSLQTGANEKLFFGSGTQLSVL.

The table lists this clonotype with many counts. The V and J genes are TRBV2 and TRBJ1-4; no clear D. Germline V gene sequence: CDR1 SNHLY, CDR2 FYNNEI. The CDR3 runs to 14 residues. The V end was cut by 7 bases, the J end by 5 bases, with 14 bases between. This CDR3 is CASNLGPLNEKLFF. CDR3 nucleotides: TGTGCCAGCAACTTAGGGCCCCTAAATGAAAAACTGTTTTTT.

This clonotype was counted only a few times. The chain carries TRBV4-1 and TRBJ2-7, with a possible D match to TRBD1 (6 bases). The V gene lost 1 base and the J gene lost 3 bases, with 13 bases spanning the gap. Per the germline V gene, CDR1 is MGHRA and CDR2 is YSYEKL. The CDR3 is made up of 15 amino acids. DNA for the CDR3: TGCGCCAGCAGCCAAGTAGGGCCCAGGGGCTACGAGCAGTACGTC. Translation gives CASSQVGPRGYEQYV.

This sequence joins TRBV6-1 and TRBJ1-5; D not certain. Trimming removed 11 bases from V and 7 bases from J, with 9 bases in between. Germline V gene sequence: CDR1 MNHNS, CDR2 SASEGT. The CDR3 loop spans 10 amino acids. This CDR3 reads CALGKQPQHF. The CDR3 coding sequence is TGTGCCTTGGGTAAGCAGCCCCAGCATTTT.

This chain links TRBV7-3 with TRBJ1-2; D call uncertain. This CDR3 is 15 amino acids long. Trimming pared 4 bases from V and 1 base from J, leaving 13 bases between. Looked up from germline, CDR1 is SGHTA and CDR2 is FQGTGA. The chain's CDR3 is CASSSRGILNYGYTF. The CDR3 DNA reads as TGTGCCAGCAGCTCCCGGGGAATACTTAACTATGGCTACACCTTC. Together with reference TRBV7-3 and TRBJ1-2, the CDR3 gives the full variable domain: GAGVSQTPSNKVTEKGKYVELRCDPISGHTALYWYRQSLGQGPEFLIYFQGTGAADDSGLPNDRFFAVRPEGSVSTLKIQRTERGDSAVYLCASSSRGILNYGYTFGSGTRLTVV.

The rearrangement uses TRBV4-1 and TRBJ1-5; possible D gene TRBD1, 5 bases. V was trimmed by 4 bases and J by 0 bases, leaving 13 bases between them. CDR3 length: 16 amino acids. CDR1 MGHRA and CDR2 YSYEKL come from the germline V gene. CDR3 coding DNA: TGCGCCAGCAGCCCTCCGGGGACTTATAGCAATCAGCCCCAGCATTTT. Translated, it gives CASSPPGTYSNQPQHF.

This clonotype came up many times. This sequence joins TRBV11-2 and TRBJ2-7, with 7 bases that match TRBD2. Trimming took 6 bases from V and 4 from J; bases not matched to a gene: 12. The CDR3 extends over 15 amino acids. Germline CDR1 SGHAT, CDR2 FQNNGV. For the CDR3, the DNA is TGTGCCAGCAGTCACCGGGGGGTGTGGGGTTACGAGCAGTACGTC. Amino acids: CASSHRGVWGYEQYV.

CDR3 residues: CASSPTVGAGYEQYF. The CDR3 DNA reads as TGTGCCAGTAGTCCTACGGTAGGGGCTGGGTACGAGCAGTACTTC. The chain is built from TRBV19 and TRBJ2-7; D might be TRBD1 (5 bases). The germline gives CDR1 LNHDA, CDR2 SQIVND (reference sequence). The length of the CDR3 is 15 residues. The V gene lost 5 bases and the J gene lost 4 bases, with 18 bases spanning the gap.

The chain combines TRBV6-5 with TRBJ2-2; possibly TRBD2 for D (5 bases). V shed 0 bases and J shed 4 bases, with 9 bases lying between them. CDR3 length equals 15 residues. The V gene's germline CDR1 is MNHEY and CDR2 SVGAGI. In nucleotides, the CDR3 is TGTGCCAGCAGTTACTCGATTCGGGGCACCGGGGAGCTGTTTTTT. It translates to CASSYSIRGTGELFF.

This clonotype was recorded at least ten times. The chain combines TRBV4-1 with TRBJ2-7; 9 positions agree with TRBD1. The CDR3 is 12 residues long. V shed 7 bases, J shed 3 bases, and the junction held 1 base outside the gene matches. The germline CDR1 and CDR2 sequences are MGHRA and YSYEKL. As DNA, the CDR3 is TGCGCCAGCATGGGACAGGGCTACGAGCAGTACTTC. Its translation is CASMGQGYEQYF.

This clonotype showed up many times. CDR3 bases: TGTGCCACCAGCACGCGGGGACTAAGCACAGATACGCAGTATTTT. Amino acid sequence: CATSTRGLSTDTQYF. The chain is built from TRBV15 and TRBJ2-3; 7 bases map to TRBD2. Trimming cost V 4 bases and J 0 bases; bases outside gene matches: 4. This CDR3 has 15 amino acids. CDR1 is LNHNV, CDR2 YYDKDF, per germline (reference sequence).

This clonotype occurred many times. The V and J genes are TRBV28 and TRBJ2-1; 7 bases are a match to TRBD2. The germline gives CDR1 MDHEN, CDR2 SYDVKM. The CDR3 sequence is 19 residues long. V trimming: 6 bases; J trimming: 8 bases; junction bases outside the gene matches: 25. The CDR3 DNA is TGTGCCAGCAGCGCCGCAAAGGGACCTAGCGGCCTCTCCGCGGATGAGCAGTTCTTC. It translates to CASSAAKGPSGLSADEQFF.

This clonotype was picked up a small number of times. This rearrangement joins TRBV6-1 to TRBJ2-5; D gene ambiguous. The germline V and J ends were trimmed by 7 bases and 0 bases, with 9 bases remaining between them. CDR3 length: 13 residues. Per the germline V gene, CDR1 is MNHNS and CDR2 is SASEGT. The CDR3 coding sequence is TGTGCCAGCATTCGCGACTACCAAGAGACCCAGTACTTC. Residues: CASIRDYQETQYF.

The table lists this clonotype with many counts. The chain links TRBV27 to TRBJ2-2; 10 bases align to TRBD1. CDR3 length equals 15 residues. The J segment lost 6 bases and the V segment lost 3 bases, leaving 4 bases of the junction unmatched. Germline V gene lookup returns CDR1 MNHEY and CDR2 SMNVEV (reference sequence). CDR3 in amino acids: CASSLTGGAAGELFF. In nucleotides, the CDR3 is TGTGCCAGCAGTTTGACAGGGGGCGCCGCCGGGGAGCTGTTTTTT.

This clonotype has a handful of counts. The V gene is TRBV27, the J gene TRBJ1-1; D not certain. From germline, CDR1 is MNHEY and CDR2 SMNVEV (reference sequence). This CDR3 has 16 amino acids. Trimming removed 2 bases at V and 4 bases at J, with 17 bases between. The CDR3 DNA follows: TGTGCCAGCAGTTTAAGGGCGGGGAAGATAAGCACTGAAGCTTTCTTT. Its protein product is CASSLRAGKISTEAFF.